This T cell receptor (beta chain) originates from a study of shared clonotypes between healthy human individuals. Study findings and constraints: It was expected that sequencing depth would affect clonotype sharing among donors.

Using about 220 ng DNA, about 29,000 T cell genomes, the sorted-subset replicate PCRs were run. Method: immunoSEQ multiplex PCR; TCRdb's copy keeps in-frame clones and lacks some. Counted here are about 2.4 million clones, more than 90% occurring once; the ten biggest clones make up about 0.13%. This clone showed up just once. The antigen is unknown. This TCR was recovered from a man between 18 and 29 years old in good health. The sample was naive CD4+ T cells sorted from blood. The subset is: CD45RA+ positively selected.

The CDR3 DNA is TGCGCCAGCAGCTTTGAGGGAGTCCTCTCCTACGAGCAGTACTTC. Its protein is CASSFEGVLSYEQYF. The chain is built from TRBV5-1 and TRBJ2-7, with TRBD2 as a possible D gene (5 bases). In germline, CDR1 is SGHRS, CDR2 YFSETQ. Trimming stripped 2 bases from V and 0 bases from J, with 12 bases between. The CDR3 is 15 amino acids. The full variable domain, with the rest looked up from reference TRBV5-1 and TRBJ2-7, is KAGVTQTPRYLIKTRGQQVTLSCSPISGHRSVSWYQQTPGQGLQFLFEYFSETQRNKGNFPGRFSGRQFSNSRSEMNVSTLELGDSALYLCASSFEGVLSYEQYFGPGTRLTVT.